These T cell receptor beta chains were read from a single sample in a study of blood T cell repertoires in COVID-19. Produced via immunoSEQ multiplex PCR; TCRdb's table is partial and in-frame only. The repertoire holds about 220,000 clones, roughly 88% seen once, with approximately 15% in the top ten. The sequencing sample was made of PBMCs or T cells enriched from blood (not recorded which). The receptors originated from a woman aged 50 to 60 with acute COVID-19. The CDR3 runs from the conserved cysteine through the conserved F or W. Fields, in order: V gene, D gene, J gene, clone size, CDR3 protein, CDR3 DNA. A D gene is named only where the DNA matches it firmly. Only some rows state a clone size, as once, few, many or a class for expanded clones.

V: TRBV6-5; D: NA; J: TRBJ2-3; size: NA; CDR3: CASRKQTITDTQYF; DNA: TGTGCCAGCAGGAAACAGACCATCACAGATACGCAGTATTTT
V: TRBV6-5; D: NA; J: TRBJ1-3; size: NA; CDR3: CASSYSKRSSGNTIYF; DNA: TGTGCCAGCAGTTACTCGAAAAGGAGCTCTGGAAACACCATATATTTT
V: TRBV6-2/TRBV6-3; D: NA; J: TRBJ1-2; size: few; CDR3: CASTPRGNYGYTF; DNA: TGTGCCAGCACCCCTCGGGGAAACTATGGCTACACCTTC
V: TRBV7-3; D: NA; J: TRBJ1-1; size: once; CDR3: CASSLSGGLNTEAFF; DNA: TGTGCCAGCAGCTTAAGTGGGGGCCTGAACACTGAAGCTTTCTTT
V: TRBV7-9; D: NA; J: TRBJ1-2; size: NA; CDR3: CASRREDNGYTF; DNA: TGTGCAAGCAGGAGGGAAGATAATGGCTACACCTTC
V: TRBV28; D: NA; J: TRBJ1-1; size: NA; CDR3: CASTDSLNTEAFF; DNA: TGTGCCAGCACGGACAGTTTGAACACTGAAGCTTTCTTT
V: TRBV19; D: NA; J: TRBJ2-2; size: NA; CDR3: CASTPLASTNTGELFF; DNA: TGTGCCAGTACCCCTCTAGCTAGCACGAACACCGGGGAGCTGTTTTTT
V: TRBV4-1; D: TRBD1; J: TRBJ1-2; size: NA; CDR3: CASSTPGQGGHGYTF; DNA: TGCGCCAGCAGCACCCCGGGACAGGGAGGTCATGGCTACACCTTC
V: TRBV5-1; D: NA; J: TRBJ2-5; size: once; CDR3: CASSLGLDEETQYF; DNA: TGCGCCAGCAGCTTGGGGCTAGATGAAGAGACCCAGTACTTC
V: TRBV6-6; D: NA; J: TRBJ2-7; size: NA; CDR3: CASSNAQDEQYF; DNA: TGTGCCAGCAGTAACGCTCAGGACGAGCAGTACTTC
V: TRBV5-1; D: TRBD2; J: TRBJ2-7; size: NA; CDR3: CASSLGTIERENCNF; DNA: TGCGCCAGCAGCTTGGGGACTATTGAGCGGGAGAATTGCAACTTC
V: TRBV9; D: NA; J: TRBJ2-7; size: NA; CDR3: CASSAGTLEQQYF; DNA: TGTGCCAGCAGCGCCGGGACTCTCGAACAGCAGTACTTC
V: TRBV7-9; D: NA; J: TRBJ2-1; size: NA; CDR3: CASSPAVWAYNEQFF; DNA: TGTGCCAGCAGCCCGGCGGTATGGGCCTACAATGAGCAGTTCTTC
V: TRBV9; D: TRBD2; J: TRBJ2-1; size: NA; CDR3: CASSVLAGVLDEQFF; DNA: TGTGCCAGCAGCGTGCTAGCGGGAGTTCTTGATGAGCAGTTCTTC
V: TRBV7-9; D: TRBD2; J: TRBJ2-1; size: NA; CDR3: CAGRSSGAFSYNEQFF; DNA: TGTGCCGGCCGATCAAGCGGGGCCTTCTCCTACAATGAGCAGTTCTTC
V: TRBV6-6; D: NA; J: TRBJ1-6; size: NA; CDR3: CASSPKASPGGASPLHF; DNA: TGTGCCAGCAGTCCCAAGGCGTCACCCGGGGGGGCCTCACCCCTCCACTTT
V: TRBV19; D: TRBD2; J: TRBJ2-1; size: once; CDR3: CASSFPGLVYNEQFF; DNA: TGTGCCAGTAGTTTCCCGGGACTAGTGTACAATGAGCAGTTCTTC
V: TRBV28; D: NA; J: TRBJ2-7; size: NA; CDR3: CASSLQAAYEQYF; DNA: TGTGCCAGCAGTTTACAGGCCGCCTACGAGCAGTACTTC
V: TRBV27; D: TRBD1; J: TRBJ1-2; size: NA; CDR3: CASSFPGGYGYTF; DNA: TGTGCCAGCAGTTTTCCAGGGGGGTATGGCTACACCTTC
V: TRBV28; D: TRBD1; J: TRBJ2-7; size: NA; CDR3: CASSFYRGLSYEQYF; DNA: TGTGCCAGCAGTTTCTACAGGGGCCTCTCCTACGAGCAGTACTTC
V: TRBV24-1; D: TRBD1; J: TRBJ2-2; size: NA; CDR3: CATSQGENTGELFF; DNA: TGTGCCACCAGTCAGGGGGAGAACACCGGGGAGCTGTTTTTT
V: TRBV28; D: NA; J: TRBJ2-5; size: few; CDR3: CASSLSGRGAQETQYF; DNA: TGTGCCAGCAGTTTATCGGGCAGGGGGGCGCAAGAGACCCAGTACTTC
V: TRBV6-5; D: TRBD2; J: TRBJ2-3; size: NA; CDR3: CAGSRLAGTTDTQYF; DNA: TGTGCCGGATCGCGGCTAGCGGGAACCACAGATACGCAGTATTTT
V: TRBV10-3; D: NA; J: TRBJ1-5; size: NA; CDR3: CAIAGENQPQHF; DNA: TGTGCCATCGCAGGCGAGAATCAGCCCCAGCATTTT
V: TRBV19; D: NA; J: TRBJ2-5; size: NA; CDR3: CASGTTYQETQYF; DNA: TGTGCCTCAGGGACAACGTACCAAGAGACCCAGTACTTC
V: TRBV3-1/TRBV3-2; D: NA; J: TRBJ1-2; size: NA; CDR3: CASSQHGGRGRYNYGYTF; DNA: TGTGCCAGCAGCCAGCATGGCGGCAGGGGAAGGTATAACTATGGCTACACCTTC
V: TRBV28; D: TRBD1; J: TRBJ2-7; size: NA; CDR3: CASSLWGTGRGSYEQYF; DNA: TGTGCCAGCAGTTTATGGGGGACAGGGAGGGGATCCTACGAGCAGTACTTC
V: TRBV2; D: TRBD2; J: TRBJ2-7; size: NA; CDR3: CAGSSGVAYEQYF; DNA: TGTGCCGGATCTAGCGGGGTAGCCTACGAGCAGTACTTC
V: TRBV7-2; D: TRBD1; J: TRBJ2-4; size: NA; CDR3: CASSPRGTKNIQYF; DNA: TGTGCCAGCAGCCCCAGGGGGACCAAAAACATTCAGTACTTC
V: TRBV9; D: NA; J: TRBJ2-5; size: NA; CDR3: CASSAVNRGGTQYF; DNA: TGTGCCAGCAGCGCGGTGAATAGGGGGGGGACCCAGTACTTC
V: TRBV19; D: TRBD2; J: TRBJ2-7; size: NA; CDR3: CASSIGLGRTFEQYF; DNA: TGTGCCAGTAGTATCGGACTAGGGAGAACTTTTGAGCAGTACTTC
V: TRBV5-1; D: TRBD2; J: TRBJ2-1; size: few; CDR3: CASSSGTSLNEQFF; DNA: TGCGCCAGCAGCTCCGGGACTAGCCTCAATGAGCAGTTCTTC
V: TRBV5-1; D: NA; J: TRBJ1-4; size: few; CDR3: CASSLASGMNEKLFF; DNA: TGCGCCAGCAGCTTGGCCTCAGGGATGAATGAAAAACTGTTTTTT
V: TRBV4-2; D: TRBD2; J: TRBJ2-7; size: NA; CDR3: CASSQGESGTAREQYF; DNA: TGTGCCAGCAGCCAAGGGGAGAGCGGGACCGCCCGGGAGCAGTACTTC
V: TRBV18; D: NA; J: TRBJ2-5; size: NA; CDR3: CASSHSGQETQYF; DNA: TGTGCCAGCTCACACAGCGGACAAGAGACCCAGTACTTC
V: TRBV28; D: TRBD1; J: TRBJ1-4; size: NA; CDR3: CASRTGAANEKLFF; DNA: TGTGCCAGCAGGACAGGGGCGGCTAATGAAAAACTGTTTTTT
V: TRBV11-2; D: NA; J: TRBJ2-7; size: NA; CDR3: CASSLWGRDPYEQYF; DNA: TGTGCCAGCAGCTTATGGGGTCGGGATCCCTACGAGCAGTACTTC
V: TRBV28; D: TRBD1; J: TRBJ1-2; size: NA; CDR3: CASRGGDRDLYGYTF; DNA: TGTGCCAGCAGGGGCGGGGACAGGGATCTCTATGGCTACACCTTC
V: TRBV25-1; D: TRBD2; J: TRBJ2-7; size: NA; CDR3: CASRSSGSYEQYF; DNA: TGTGCCAGCAGATCTAGCGGGAGCTACGAGCAGTACTTC
V: TRBV30; D: TRBD2; J: TRBJ2-2; size: NA; CDR3: CAWSRGLAGEWELFF; DNA: TGTGCCTGGAGTAGGGGACTAGCGGGAGAGTGGGAGCTGTTTTTT
V: TRBV27; D: NA; J: TRBJ1-1; size: NA; CDR3: CASRHPRGSEAFF; DNA: TGTGCCAGCAGACATCCACGGGGGTCTGAAGCTTTCTTT
V: TRBV7-9; D: NA; J: TRBJ1-5; size: NA; CDR3: CASSSARLTTGLNQPQHF; DNA: TGTGCCAGCAGCTCAGCCCGGTTAACGACAGGCCTTAATCAGCCCCAGCATTTT
V: TRBV13; D: TRBD2; J: TRBJ2-7; size: NA; CDR3: CASSTTAGGLVSEQYF; DNA: TGTGCCAGCAGTACCACAGCGGGAGGGCTAGTAAGCGAGCAGTACTTC
V: TRBV6-1; D: NA; J: TRBJ2-7; size: NA; CDR3: CASSEPLGPGFSGYEQYF; DNA: TGTGCCAGCAGTGAACCCCTCGGGCCGGGATTTAGTGGCTACGAGCAGTACTTC
V: TRBV7-8; D: NA; J: TRBJ1-2; size: NA; CDR3: CASSLERPLTIYGYTF; DNA: TGTGCCAGCAGCTTAGAGAGGCCGCTCACAATTTATGGCTACACCTTC
V: TRBV7-3; D: NA; J: TRBJ2-3; size: NA; CDR3: CASSLGARHTDTQYF; DNA: TGTGCCAGCAGCTTAGGGGCTAGACACACAGATACGCAGTATTTT
V: TRBV11-3; D: NA; J: TRBJ2-5; size: once; CDR3: CASSLAGSQETQYF; DNA: TGTGCCAGCAGCTTAGCGGGAAGCCAAGAGACCCAGTACTTC
V: TRBV2; D: TRBD2; J: TRBJ2-1; size: NA; CDR3: CASTWTSRGNEQFF; DNA: TGTGCCAGCACCTGGACTAGTCGTGGAAATGAGCAGTTCTTC
V: TRBV2; D: NA; J: TRBJ1-2; size: NA; CDR3: CASSISFPGDLNYGYTF; DNA: TGTGCCAGCAGCATTTCATTCCCGGGAGATCTTAACTATGGCTACACCTTC
V: TRBV5-1; D: NA; J: TRBJ2-1; size: NA; CDR3: CASSFASAPAPRFF; DNA: TGCGCCAGCAGCTTTGCTAGCGCCCCTGCACCTCGGTTCTTC
V: TRBV6-5; D: TRBD1; J: TRBJ1-2; size: NA; CDR3: CASSRKGQGNYGYTF; DNA: TGTGCCAGCAGTCGTAAGGGACAGGGCAACTATGGCTACACCTTC
V: TRBV28; D: TRBD1; J: TRBJ2-7; size: NA; CDR3: CASSSPGQGPYEQYF; DNA: TGTGCCAGCAGTTCTCCGGGACAGGGCCCCTACGAGCAGTACTTC
V: TRBV7-2; D: NA; J: TRBJ2-3; size: NA; CDR3: CASSLARRGLRTDTQYF; DNA: TGTGCCAGCAGCTTAGCTCGGAGAGGCTTACGCACAGATACGCAGTATTTT
V: TRBV6-4; D: NA; J: TRBJ1-5; size: NA; CDR3: CASSERLVRINQPQHF; DNA: TGTGCCAGCAGTGAGAGGCTCGTCAGAATCAATCAGCCCCAGCATTTT